This T cell receptor (beta chain) was recovered during a study of molecular identifiers for immune sequencing clone quantification. This clonotype was observed a few times. Trimming cost V 3 bases and J 0 bases; bases outside gene matches: 5. CDR1 and CDR2 from the germline V gene are DFQATT and SNEGSKA (reference sequence). This CDR3 spans 14 amino acids. TCRdb itself ran the PCR reads through MiXCR, one entry per CDR3 protein. The table lists approximately 500,000 distinct CDR3 sequences, 20% to 25% of them singletons. Sequencing used naive CD8+ T cells from blood, with Jurkat cell RNA spiked in. Subset: FACS-sorted CD8+CD4-CCR7+CD45RA+ naive T cells. The origin of this receptor is a human donor in good health. Some libraries in this study had Jurkat cell RNA spiked in. The chain couples TRBV20-1 to TRBJ2-7, with TRBD2 matching 7 bases. In nucleotides, the CDR3 is TGCAGTGCTAGGCAGGCGGGGGACTCCTACGAGCAGTACTTC. It yields the protein CSARQAGDSYEQYF.